The 20 T cell receptor beta chains reported below all come from one sample, sequenced in a study of CD8+ T cells in alopecia areata (dated by TCRdb to the late 2010s). Libraries were built with the immunoSEQ multiplex PCR assay. To provide template for TCR sequencing, every sample had RNA extracted and reverse transcribed into cDNA. TCRdb retrieved this table from immuneACCESS and kept in-frame rearrangements only. Not all clones are present; in checked studies, unresolved V genes account for under half, and no reason is known for the remainder. The sample table lists approximately 180,000 clones, less than 75% of them with a count of one. Of the sample, approximately 10% is held by the ten largest clones. The time point label, read with the paper, signifies: baseline before oral tofacitinib. The sequencing here drew on CD8+ T cells sorted from blood, taken at week 0. The receptor set was obtained from a human donor with alopecia areata.

The CDR3 loop reads CASSPNTFGSTDTQYF. The CDR3 coding sequence is TGCGCCAGCAGCCCCAACACCTTTGGTAGCACAGATACGCAGTATTTT. The J gene is TRBJ2-3, the V gene TRBV4-1; D gene unclear. The length of the CDR3 is 16 residues. V was trimmed by 4 bases and J by 0 bases, leaving 14 bases between them. The germline V gene has CDR1 MGHRA and CDR2 YSYEKL.

The genes are TRBV6-1 and TRBJ2-7; 9 bases line up with TRBD1. In germline, CDR1 is MNHNS, CDR2 SASEGT. V was pared by 3 bases and J by 0 bases, with 9 bases of the junction left unmatched. The CDR3 totals 17 residues. CDR3 bases: TGTGCCAGCAGTGAGGGTAGGACAGGGGACTTCTCCTACGAGCAGTACTTC. Residues: CASSEGRTGDFSYEQYF.

This sequence joins TRBV30 and TRBJ2-6; 8 bases align to TRBD1. V shed 5 bases and J 4 bases; nucleotides not matched to a gene: 13. The length of the CDR3 is 17 residues. Per germline, CDR1 GTSNPN and CDR2 SVGIG (reference sequence). The DNA for the CDR3 is TGTGCCTGGGGCCAGGACAGGGAGAGTACGGGGGCCAACGTCCTGACTTTC. It yields the protein CAWGQDRESTGANVLTF.

The chain has TRBV29-1 and TRBJ2-1; D is unresolved. V lost 4 bases to trimming and J lost 8 bases, with 9 bases between them. CDR1 SQVTM and CDR2 ANQGSEA come from the germline V gene. The CDR3 extends over 11 amino acids. In DNA, the CDR3 is TGCAGCGTTGCAGGTAACTATGAGCAGTTCTTC. Its protein is CSVAGNYEQFF.

V is TRBV7-2 and J is TRBJ1-1, with unresolved D. The CDR3 loop spans 14 amino acids. CDR1 SGHTA and CDR2 FQGNSA come from the germline V gene. V was trimmed by 2 bases and J by 1 base, leaving 8 bases between them. The CDR3 sequence is CASSLYGPNTEAFF. As DNA, the CDR3 is TGTGCCAGCAGCTTATATGGACCGAACACTGAAGCTTTCTTT.

This clone was seen only once. The chain employs TRBV7-9 and TRBJ2-1, with a possible D match to TRBD1 (6 bases). Trimming removed 5 bases from V and 4 bases from J, with 12 bases in between. Germline-derived CDR1 and CDR2 are SEHNR and FQNEAQ (reference sequence). This CDR3 has 14 residues. This CDR3 reads CASSGGRTYNEQFF. The DNA for the CDR3 is TGTGCCAGCAGCGGGGGCAGGACATACAATGAGCAGTTCTTC.

The chain combines TRBV30 with TRBJ2-3, with D perhaps matching TRBD2 (6 bases). Trimming took 1 base from V and 4 from J, leaving 12 bases between them. This CDR3 is built from 14 residues. Germline assignment: CDR1 GTSNPN and CDR2 SVGIG (reference sequence). CDR3 DNA: TGTGCCTGGAGTGGGGGGGTCGGGCCAGATACGCAGTATTTT. This translates into CAWSGGVGPDTQYF.

This sequence joins TRBV7-9 and TRBJ2-7; D remains ambiguous. CDR3 length equals 13 residues. V lost 1 base to trimming and J lost 6 bases, with 10 bases between them. Germline loops: CDR1 SEHNR, CDR2 FQNEAQ (reference sequence). The chain's CDR3 is CASSLDRITEQYF. CDR3 DNA sequence: TGTGCCAGCAGCTTAGATAGGATTACCGAGCAGTACTTC.

This clone has only a few counts. This chain's CDR3 is CASSPGTGSDTQYF. In nucleotides, the CDR3 is TGTGCCAGCAGTCCCGGGACAGGGTCAGATACGCAGTATTTT. The genes are TRBV27 and TRBJ2-3; 9 bases agree with TRBD1. The J segment lost 4 bases and the V segment lost 5 bases, leaving 4 bases of the junction unmatched. This CDR3 region has 14 residues. Per the germline V gene, CDR1 is MNHEY and CDR2 is SMNVEV (reference sequence).

This clone was seen only a few times. The chain uses TRBV20-1 and TRBJ1-1; D uncertain. Trimming took off 8 bases at V and 2 bases at J, with 9 bases between the two ends. This CDR3 is built from 11 residues. The germline gives CDR1 DFQATT, CDR2 SNEGSKA (reference sequence). CDR3 nucleotide sequence: TGCAGTACCGGGGTCAACACTGAAGCTTTCTTT. It codes for CSTGVNTEAFF.

The CDR3 loop reads CASSGGNQPQHF. The CDR3 DNA reads as TGTGCCAGCAGCGGAGGTAATCAGCCCCAGCATTTT. The genes are TRBV7-9 and TRBJ1-5; D is uncertain. The CDR3 totals 12 residues. In germline, CDR1 is SEHNR, CDR2 FQNEAQ (reference sequence). V was trimmed by 5 bases and J by 4 bases, leaving 6 bases between them.

The chain employs TRBV5-6 and TRBJ2-2, with TRBD2 matching 7 bases. The V and J ends lost 2 bases and 1 base, in that order; junction bases with no gene match: 2. There are 15 residues in the CDR3. Looked up from germline, CDR1 is SGHDT and CDR2 is YYEEEE. CDR3 DNA: TGTGCCAGCAGCTTCGGACTAGGGAACACCGGGGAGCTGTTTTTT. Protein sequence: CASSFGLGNTGELFF.

The chain employs TRBV27 and TRBJ2-6; D gene ambiguous. The CDR3 extends over 18 amino acids. From germline, CDR1 is MNHEY and CDR2 SMNVEV (reference sequence). V was shortened by 2 bases and J by 0 bases, with 14 bases between the two germline ends. The CDR3 loop reads CASSLRYTVYSGANVLTF. DNA for the CDR3: TGTGCCAGCAGTTTAAGGTATACGGTTTACTCTGGGGCCAACGTCCTGACTTTC.

This chain uses TRBV2 with TRBJ2-7; 10 nucleotides line up with TRBD2. From germline, CDR1 is SNHLY and CDR2 FYNNEI. V lost 7 bases and J lost 0; bases outside the gene matches: 15. This CDR3 contains 18 residues. The CDR3: CASTPTPLAGAHSYEQYF. In DNA, the CDR3 is TGTGCCAGCACCCCAACCCCGCTAGCGGGGGCGCACTCCTACGAGCAGTACTTC.

Only a few counts were recorded for this clone. This chain connects TRBV10-3 to TRBJ1-2; D is unclear. The CDR3 is 13 amino acids. Germline V gives CDR1 ENHRY, CDR2 SYGVKD. Between the trimmed V and J ends, which lost 2 bases and 3 bases, there was a span of 7 bases. The CDR3 sequence is CAISEITDYGYTF. CDR3 sequence (DNA): TGTGCCATCAGTGAGATAACAGACTATGGCTACACCTTC.

V is TRBV5-6 and J is TRBJ2-1, with 10 bases identical to TRBD2. J gave up 7 bases and V 2 bases, and 6 bases lay outside the gene matches. CDR1 and CDR2 (germline): SGHDT, YYEEEE. This CDR3 region has 15 residues. The CDR3 is CASSFFLAGVNEQFF. The CDR3 DNA is TGTGCCAGCAGCTTTTTTCTAGCGGGGGTGAATGAGCAGTTCTTC.

The chain recombines TRBV7-8 with TRBJ2-2, with D tentatively TRBD1 (6 bases). Germline V CDR1 and CDR2: SGHVS, FQNEAQ. CDR3 length: 15 amino acids. Trimming left V 5 bases short and J 4 bases short, with 14 bases between. The CDR3, as DNA: TGTGCCAGCAGCACACAGGGTTTCCTCACCGGGGAGCTGTTTTTT. Protein sequence: CASSTQGFLTGELFF.

This rearrangement joins TRBV27 to TRBJ1-2; the D is unclear. Germline CDR1 reads MNHEY; CDR2 reads SMNVEV (reference sequence). V lost 7 bases and J 2 bases, leaving 11 bases between the germline ends. The CDR3 is 13 residues long. The CDR3 is CASTTGGNYGYTF. CDR3 nucleotide sequence: TGTGCCAGCACGACGGGAGGGAACTATGGCTACACCTTC.

The chain combines TRBV2 with TRBJ1-6; 7 bases agree with TRBD1. Germline CDR1 is SNHLY and CDR2 is FYNNEI. V shed 10 bases, J shed 9 bases, and the junction held 9 bases outside the gene matches. The CDR3 loop spans 13 amino acids. The CDR3 here is CATDRVLRSPLHF. DNA for the CDR3: TGTGCCACCGACAGGGTCTTACGTTCACCCCTCCACTTT.

This clone was observed a few times. J is TRBJ1-1 and V is TRBV13; D is ambiguous. The CDR3 runs 12 residues. V lost 1 base, J lost 2 bases, and 2 bases lay in between. CDR1 and CDR2 from the germline V gene are PRHDT and FYEKMQ (reference sequence). CDR3 sequence reads: CASSLVNTEAFF. CDR3 nucleotide sequence: TGTGCCAGCAGCTTAGTTAACACTGAAGCTTTCTTT.